The rows below give T cell receptor beta chains drawn from one sample of a study of blood T cell repertoires in COVID-19. The method was immunoSEQ multiplex PCR; TCRdb's version includes in-frame clones alone and lacks a portion of them. The data show some 80,000 clones, with 84% seen just once and approximately 20% held by the top ten. The material sequenced was peripheral blood. These receptors all stem from a woman aged 50 to 65 with acute or convalescent COVID-19. Each CDR3 is given with its conserved first and last residue. D genes are given only for firm matches. Expanded clones are given a class, and other clones once, few, many or no size at all.

DNA: TGTGCCAGCAGGCAAAGGACAGGGAATGGCTACACCTTC
CDR3: CASRQRTGNGYTF
J: TRBJ1-2
size: -
D: TRBD1
V: TRBV7-9

DNA: TGTGCCAGCAGTTACGGACAGGCATCTAATCAGCCCCAGCATTTT
CDR3: CASSYGQASNQPQHF
J: TRBJ1-5
size: -
D: TRBD1
V: TRBV6-2/TRBV6-3

DNA: TGTGCCAGCAGCGGGGACAGGGTGGCCAATCAGCCCCAGCATTTT
CDR3: CASSGDRVANQPQHF
J: TRBJ1-5
size: -
D: TRBD1
V: TRBV6-5

DNA: TGCGCCAGCAGATCTAGCGGGAGCTCCTACAATGAGCAGTTCTTC
CDR3: CASRSSGSSYNEQFF
J: TRBJ2-1
size: -
D: TRBD2
V: TRBV5-1

DNA: TGTGCCAGCAGCAGGGGGACCGGGGAGCTGTTTTTT
CDR3: CASSRGTGELFF
J: TRBJ2-2
size: -
D: -
V: TRBV9

DNA: TGCGCCAGCAGCTTGGTAGCAGGGGTCCTCGAAGCTTTCTTT
CDR3: CASSLVAGVLEAFF
J: TRBJ1-1
size: -
D: -
V: TRBV5-1

DNA: TGCGCCAGCAGCCAGACCAAGGGACAGGGGGCGGCCGGGGAGCTGTTTTTT
CDR3: CASSQTKGQGAAGELFF
J: TRBJ2-2
size: -
D: TRBD1
V: TRBV4-1

DNA: TGTGCCAGCAGTGACCCGACAGTATCCCAGCATTTT
CDR3: CASSDPTVSQHF
J: TRBJ1-5
size: medium-sized
D: -
V: TRBV6-4

DNA: TGCAGCGTAATAACTAACAGGGGCGGCTCCTACGAGCAGTACTTC
CDR3: CSVITNRGGSYEQYF
J: TRBJ2-7
size: -
D: TRBD1
V: TRBV29-1

DNA: TGTGCCACCCGAACAGGGTTAAATTCACCCCTCCACTTT
CDR3: CATRTGLNSPLHF
J: TRBJ1-6
size: -
D: -
V: TRBV27

DNA: TGTGCCACCAGTGATTTGGCTAGCGGGGTGGTAGATACGCAGTATTTT
CDR3: CATSDLASGVVDTQYF
J: TRBJ2-3
size: -
D: TRBD2
V: TRBV24-1

DNA: TGTGCCAGCAGCGTAGGATTACAGGGTGCCTACGAGCAGTACTTC
CDR3: CASSVGLQGAYEQYF
J: TRBJ2-7
size: -
D: -
V: TRBV9

DNA: TGTGCCAGCAGCGCTGAAACCGGGTACTACTCTGGAAACACCATATATTTT
CDR3: CASSAETGYYSGNTIYF
J: TRBJ1-3
size: -
D: -
V: TRBV9

DNA: TGTGCCAGCAGTTACGGGACTGGCGGTGGAGAGCAGTTCTTC
CDR3: CASSYGTGGGEQFF
J: TRBJ2-1
size: -
D: -
V: TRBV6-5

DNA: TGTGCCTGGAGTCAAGCCTCATACGAGCAGTACTTC
CDR3: CAWSQASYEQYF
J: TRBJ2-7
size: -
D: -
V: TRBV30

DNA: TGTGCCAGTAGTTTCGGGGACGGGACTCGTAGGGAGCTGTTTTTT
CDR3: CASSFGDGTRRELFF
J: TRBJ2-2
size: -
D: -
V: TRBV19

DNA: TGTGCGGAACAGAGATCCCCGAACACTGAAGCTTTCTTT
CDR3: CAEQRSPNTEAFF
J: TRBJ1-1
size: -
D: -
V: TRBV28

DNA: TGCGCCAGCAGCCCAAGGGGGGACAGACTTTACGAGCAGTACTTC
CDR3: CASSPRGDRLYEQYF
J: TRBJ2-7
size: -
D: -
V: TRBV5-1

DNA: TGTGCCAGCAGCTTAACGGGGGGACGCTATGGCTACACCTTC
CDR3: CASSLTGGRYGYTF
J: TRBJ1-2
size: -
D: -
V: TRBV11-2

DNA: TGTGCCAGCAGTTTCCCTTGGCGGGAGAGCACAGATACGCAGTATTTT
CDR3: CASSFPWRESTDTQYF
J: TRBJ2-3
size: once
D: TRBD2
V: TRBV28

DNA: TGTGCCAGCAGCTCCCAATCACAGGGCTCCTTCGCGAACACCGGGGAGCTGTTTTTT
CDR3: CASSSQSQGSFANTGELFF
J: TRBJ2-2
size: -
D: -
V: TRBV7-6

DNA: TGTGCCAGTAGTAGTATCCAGGGGGCTAGGGACACCGGGGAGCTGTTTTTT
CDR3: CASSSIQGARDTGELFF
J: TRBJ2-2
size: -
D: TRBD1
V: TRBV19

DNA: TGTGCCAGCAGCTTGTCAGGGGGCGAGTCACCCCTCCACTTT
CDR3: CASSLSGGESPLHF
J: TRBJ1-6
size: -
D: TRBD1
V: TRBV5-6

DNA: TGTGCCAGCAGCTTCCCGGGACAGGGGGGCACCGGGGAGCTGTTTTTT
CDR3: CASSFPGQGGTGELFF
J: TRBJ2-2
size: -
D: TRBD1
V: TRBV5-4

DNA: TGTGCCAGCAGTTTCCGGGACAGGGGGGGAGTGGGTACGCAGTATTTT
CDR3: CASSFRDRGGVGTQYF
J: TRBJ2-3
size: -
D: TRBD1
V: TRBV27

DNA: TGTGCCAGCAGCGCGACAGGGCCTCAGGCACCCCTCCACTTT
CDR3: CASSATGPQAPLHF
J: TRBJ1-6
size: -
D: TRBD1
V: TRBV9

DNA: TGCGCCAGCAGCACCGGACAGGGGGGTTTATATGAAAAACTGTTTTTT
CDR3: CASSTGQGGLYEKLFF
J: TRBJ1-4
size: -
D: TRBD1
V: TRBV5-1

DNA: TGCAGTGCAAGTCAGGGAGCACAGGGTCTAGCGGGGGGCAACTACAATGAGCAGTTCTTC
CDR3: CSASQGAQGLAGGNYNEQFF
J: TRBJ2-1
size: -
D: TRBD2
V: TRBV20-1

DNA: TGTGCCACCAGCAGAGTGCCTGGGCGCTACACCTTC
CDR3: CATSRVPGRYTF
J: TRBJ1-2
size: few
D: -
V: TRBV15

DNA: TGTGCCAGCAGGCCGGAGACAGGGGTTAGCTCACCCCTCCACTTT
CDR3: CASRPETGVSSPLHF
J: TRBJ1-6
size: -
D: TRBD1
V: TRBV6-1

DNA: TGTGCCAGCAGCCCGATGGGACAGGGGATGTACTACGAGCAGTACTTC
CDR3: CASSPMGQGMYYEQYF
J: TRBJ2-7
size: -
D: TRBD1
V: TRBV7-9

DNA: TGTGCCAGCAGCCCCCGGGACAGTGCCTACAATGAGCAGTTCTTC
CDR3: CASSPRDSAYNEQFF
J: TRBJ2-1
size: -
D: TRBD1
V: TRBV11-3

DNA: TGTGCCAGCAGCTTGGCTAGCGGGGGCACCGGGGAGCTGTTTTTT
CDR3: CASSLASGGTGELFF
J: TRBJ2-2
size: -
D: TRBD2
V: TRBV5-4

DNA: TGTGCCAGCGGCAGGACCACAGGGGTGGGGCGGGAAAAACTGTTTTTT
CDR3: CASGRTTGVGREKLFF
J: TRBJ1-4
size: few
D: -
V: TRBV21-1

DNA: TGTGCCAGCAGCTTAGCCCTACAGACAACCTACAATGAGCAGTTCTTC
CDR3: CASSLALQTTYNEQFF
J: TRBJ2-1
size: -
D: -
V: TRBV7-9

DNA: TGTGCCAGCAGCTTAGCGCTTTTAGCGGGGGGGCCCTCCTACGAGCAGTACTTC
CDR3: CASSLALLAGGPSYEQYF
J: TRBJ2-7
size: few
D: TRBD2
V: TRBV7-8

DNA: TGTGCCAGCAGTTTGGGGGGAGTCAATTCACCCCTCCACTTT
CDR3: CASSLGGVNSPLHF
J: TRBJ1-6
size: few
D: -
V: TRBV28

DNA: TGTGCCAGTAGTATGACGGGAGGCAGGGAAAGGGTCTATGGCTACACCTTC
CDR3: CASSMTGGRERVYGYTF
J: TRBJ1-2
size: -
D: -
V: TRBV19

DNA: TGTGCCAGTAGTATAGGTTCTCCCTCTGGAAACACCATATATTTT
CDR3: CASSIGSPSGNTIYF
J: TRBJ1-3
size: -
D: -
V: TRBV19

DNA: TGTGCCTGGAGTCGACAGGGGAGAGGGCAGCCCCAGCATTTT
CDR3: CAWSRQGRGQPQHF
J: TRBJ1-5
size: -
D: TRBD1
V: TRBV30

DNA: TGTGCCAGCAGTTATTCGGGCGGGGAGCCCCAGCATTTT
CDR3: CASSYSGGEPQHF
J: TRBJ1-5
size: few
D: -
V: TRBV6-9

DNA: TGTGCCAGCAGCGTCCCCGCACGGGATCTAGCGGGAGGGTCCTACAATGAGCAGTTCTTC
CDR3: CASSVPARDLAGGSYNEQFF
J: TRBJ2-1
size: -
D: TRBD2
V: TRBV9

DNA: TGTGCCAGCAGTTACCGGACAGTTTACAACTATGGCTACACCTTC
CDR3: CASSYRTVYNYGYTF
J: TRBJ1-2
size: -
D: -
V: TRBV6-9

DNA: TGCGCCAGCAGCCCTGGGGACAGGGAAAAAGGGCAGTACTTC
CDR3: CASSPGDREKGQYF
J: TRBJ2-7
size: -
D: TRBD1
V: TRBV5-1

DNA: TGCGCCAGCAGCACGGAGGGGAGTACGGGGGAGCAGTACTTC
CDR3: CASSTEGSTGEQYF
J: TRBJ2-7
size: -
D: -
V: TRBV5-1

DNA: TGTGCCAGCCTACAGGACGGTAACTACGAGCAGTACTTC
CDR3: CASLQDGNYEQYF
J: TRBJ2-7
size: -
D: -
V: TRBV2

DNA: TGTGCCAGCTCACCCCTGACTAGCGGGGGGGCCGGGAGCACAGATACGCAGTATTTT
CDR3: CASSPLTSGGAGSTDTQYF
J: TRBJ2-3
size: -
D: TRBD2
V: TRBV18

DNA: TGTGCCAGCAGCGCGGATGGCTTAGAGACCCAGTACTTC
CDR3: CASSADGLETQYF
J: TRBJ2-5
size: few
D: -
V: TRBV5-4

DNA: TGTGCCAGCAGTTACCTATTTAATGAAAAACTGTTTTTT
CDR3: CASSYLFNEKLFF
J: TRBJ1-4
size: -
D: -
V: TRBV6-2/TRBV6-3